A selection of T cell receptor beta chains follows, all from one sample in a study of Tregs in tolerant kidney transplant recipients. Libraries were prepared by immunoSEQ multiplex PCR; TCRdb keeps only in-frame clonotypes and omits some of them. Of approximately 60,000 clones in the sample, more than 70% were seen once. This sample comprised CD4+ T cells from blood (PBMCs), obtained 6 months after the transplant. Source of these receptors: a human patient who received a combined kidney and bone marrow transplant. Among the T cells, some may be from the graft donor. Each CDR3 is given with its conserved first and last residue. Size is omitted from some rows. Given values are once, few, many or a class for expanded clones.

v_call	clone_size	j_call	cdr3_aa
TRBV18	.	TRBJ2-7	CASSPLNDRTYEQYF
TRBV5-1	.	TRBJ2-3	CASSWDRGTDTQYF
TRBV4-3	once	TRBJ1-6	CASSQGVTRSSYNSPLHF
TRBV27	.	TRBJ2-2	CASSLSSGATGELFF
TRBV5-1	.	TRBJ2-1	CASSLGTADNEQFF
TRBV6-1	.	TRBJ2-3	CASSVALDTQYF
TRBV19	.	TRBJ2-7	CASSTPSGGPSSYEQYF
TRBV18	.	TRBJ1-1	CASSSGNTEAFF
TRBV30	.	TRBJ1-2	CAWSDRSRGYTF
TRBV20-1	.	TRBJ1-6	CSARVNSPLHF
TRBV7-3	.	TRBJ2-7	CASSLMAGGPYEQYF
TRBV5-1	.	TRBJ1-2	CASSLGQGADGYTF
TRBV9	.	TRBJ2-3	CASSVVSGPDTQYF
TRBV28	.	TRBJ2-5	CASSFRRLAGLETQYF
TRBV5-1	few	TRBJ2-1	CASSFPSGRAASYNEQFF
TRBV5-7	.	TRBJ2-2	CASSLEAGLNTGELFF
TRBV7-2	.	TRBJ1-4	CASSSRQGEKLFF
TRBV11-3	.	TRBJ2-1	CASSLDGRPSYNEQFF
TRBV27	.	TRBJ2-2	CASSPQGANTGELFF
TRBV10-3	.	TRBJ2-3	CAISDGRETDTQYF
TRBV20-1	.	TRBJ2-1	CSAFSNEQFF
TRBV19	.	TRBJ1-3	CASSRRDRENTIYF
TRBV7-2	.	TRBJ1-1	CASRYSAGKNEAFF
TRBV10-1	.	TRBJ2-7	CAISPGQKFPSYEQYF
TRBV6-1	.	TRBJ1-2	CASSGGQNYGYTF
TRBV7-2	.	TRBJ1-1	CASSLTRDTEAFF
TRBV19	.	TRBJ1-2	CASSRASTGNYGYTF
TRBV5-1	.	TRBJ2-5	CASSNSGTSTLRYF
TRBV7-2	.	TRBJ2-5	CASSPLAGLETQYF
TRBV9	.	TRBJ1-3	CASSVQDSGNTIYF
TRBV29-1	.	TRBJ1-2	CSVENRGVRGYTF
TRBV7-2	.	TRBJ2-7	CASSAGTGGLEQYF
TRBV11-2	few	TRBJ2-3	CAQGDYTTDTQYF
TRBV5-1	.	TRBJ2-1	CASSILSRGSYNEQFF
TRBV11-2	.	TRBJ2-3	CASSLGLAGRTDTQYF
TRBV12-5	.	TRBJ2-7	CASGLAILSGLAGDAGCEQYF
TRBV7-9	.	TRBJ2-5	CASSTIETQYF
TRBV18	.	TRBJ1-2	CASSPDPTGHLYGYTF